The 29 T cell receptor beta chains below were found in one sample sequenced in a study of blood T cell repertoires in COVID-19. The assay was immunoSEQ multiplex PCR, and TCRdb's table has in-frame clones only and misses some. The sample lists under 200,000 clones; about 89% were seen once. The sequenced material came from peripheral blood. These receptors all come from a man between 65 and 85 years old with acute or convalescent COVID-19.

This sequence joins TRBV5-6 and TRBJ1-2, with 12 positions matching TRBD1. The CDR3 runs to 15 residues. V shed 4 bases, J shed 8 bases, and the junction held 9 bases outside the gene matches. The germline gives CDR1 SGHDT, CDR2 YYEEEE. CDR3 in DNA: TGTGCCAGCAGCCCGTCCCGGGACAGGGGGCTGGGCTACACCTTC. Translation gives CASSPSRDRGLGYTF.

The chain couples TRBV5-6 to TRBJ1-2; TRBD1 matches 7 bases. CDR3 length equals 13 residues. Germline loops: CDR1 SGHDT, CDR2 YYEEEE. The V segment lost 5 bases and the J segment 6 bases; nucleotides outside the gene matches: 7. The CDR3 nucleotides read TGTGCCAGCAGTAGGGACAGACGGCATGGCTACACCTTC. Its translation is CASSRDRRHGYTF.

This chain links TRBV7-6 with TRBJ1-3; 7 positions agree with TRBD1. There are 16 residues in the CDR3. Germline-derived CDR1 and CDR2 are SGHVS and FNYEAQ. J lost 0 bases, V lost 4 bases, and 6 bases had no gene match. The CDR3, as DNA: TGTGCCAGCAGCTCGAGACAGGGCCCCTCTGGAAACACCATATATTTT. Translating gives CASSSRQGPSGNTIYF.

The rearrangement joins TRBV7-2 to TRBJ1-2, with D possibly matching TRBD1 (6 bases). This CDR3 has 14 amino acids. Trimming shortened V by 5 bases and J by 5 bases, and 15 bases separated the two germline ends. The germline CDR1 and CDR2 sequences are SGHTA and FQGNSA. CDR3 region: CASSPRWTAYGYTF. CDR3 coding DNA: TGTGCCAGCAGCCCCCGGTGGACAGCTTATGGCTACACCTTC.

The gene calls are TRBV19 and TRBJ2-2; D may be TRBD1 (6 bases). The V gene lost 4 bases and the J gene lost 0 bases, with 15 bases spanning the gap. CDR3 size: 17 residues. From germline, CDR1 is LNHDA and CDR2 SQIVND (reference sequence). CDR3 DNA sequence: TGTGCCAGTAGTAGGCACCGGGACACTTCGAACACCGGGGAGCTGTTTTTT. This codes for CASSRHRDTSNTGELFF.

The chain is built from TRBV5-1 and TRBJ2-7, with 7 bases fitting TRBD1. CDR3 size: 14 residues. V lost 0 bases to trimming and J lost 6 bases; unmatched junction nucleotides: 6. CDR1 and CDR2 from the germline V gene are SGHRS and YFSETQ. CDR3 nucleotide sequence: TGCGCCAGCAGCTTGGCCGGTACAGGGGCCGAGCAGTACTTC. Translation: CASSLAGTGAEQYF. Full variable domain (remainder filled in from reference TRBV5-1 and TRBJ2-7): KAGVTQTPRYLIKTRGQQVTLSCSPISGHRSVSWYQQTPGQGLQFLFEYFSETQRNKGNFPGRFSGRQFSNSRSEMNVSTLELGDSALYLCASSLAGTGAEQYFGPGTRLTVT.

In its sample, this clone was seen many times. This chain uses TRBV19 with TRBJ2-2, with D perhaps matching TRBD1 (5 bases). The CDR3 sequence is 13 residues long. The germline V gene encodes CDR1 LNHDA and CDR2 SQIVND (reference sequence). The ends were cut back, 8 bases at V and 6 bases at J, with 13 bases in the middle. CDR3 protein: CASPSKGSGELFF. The CDR3 DNA is TGTGCCAGTCCCTCTAAGGGGTCCGGGGAGCTGTTTTTT. Full variable domain (rest looked up from reference TRBV19 and TRBJ2-2): DGGITQSPKYLFRKEGQNVTLSCEQNLNHDAMYWYRQDPGQGLRLIYYSQIVNDFQKGDIAEGYSVSREKKESFPLTVTSAQKNPTAFYLCASPSKGSGELFFGEGSRLTVL.

The rearrangement links TRBV2 to TRBJ2-6, with D possibly matching TRBD2 (5 bases). The CDR3 extends over 17 amino acids. The ends were cut back, 7 bases at V and 0 bases at J, with 16 bases in the middle. Germline V CDR1 and CDR2: SNHLY, FYNNEI. The CDR3 region is CASKLLAGDSGANVLTF. CDR3 nucleotide sequence: TGTGCCAGCAAGTTGCTCGCCGGGGACTCTGGGGCCAACGTCCTGACTTTC.

The V gene is TRBV12-5, the J gene TRBJ1-3; TRBD1 agrees at 9 bases. Germline values: CDR1 LGHNT, CDR2 FRNRAP. The J segment lost 3 bases and the V segment lost 2 bases, leaving 5 bases of the junction unmatched. The CDR3 extends over 16 amino acids. CDR3 in DNA: TGTGCTAGTGGTTTGTCACAGGGGGCGCTTGGAAACACCATATATTTT. Translated: CASGLSQGALGNTIYF.

This chain uses TRBV9 with TRBJ1-1, with 7 bases lining up with TRBD1. The CDR3 covers 14 residues. V lost 1 base to trimming and J lost 1 base; unmatched junction nucleotides: 1. The germline CDR1 and CDR2 sequences are SGDLS and YYNGEE. CDR3 loop: CASSVQGGNTEAFF. The CDR3 DNA reads as TGTGCCAGCAGCGTACAGGGGGGGAACACTGAAGCTTTCTTT.

In this sample, this clone turned up a few times. V is TRBV29-1 and J is TRBJ2-1; 8 bases agree with TRBD2. Germline V lookup: CDR1 SQVTM, CDR2 ANQGSEA. This CDR3 contains 15 residues. With 7 bases clipped from V and 0 bases from J, the junction kept 8 bases outside the gene matches. CDR3 coding DNA: TGCAGCGCCAAGGGACTAGAGGTCTCCTACAATGAGCAGTTCTTC. Translation gives CSAKGLEVSYNEQFF.

This chain's CDR3 is CASGNPRAGLNTEAFF. The CDR3 DNA reads TGTGCCAGCGGAAACCCCCGGGCAGGGTTGAACACTGAAGCTTTCTTT. The chain employs TRBV3-1 (or the pseudogene TRBV3-2) and TRBJ1-1, with a weak D call TRBD1 (5 bases). V was cut by 8 bases and J by 0 bases, with 19 bases left in between. There are 16 residues in the CDR3. Germline CDR1 and CDR2: LGHDT and YNNKEL (reference sequence).

The rearrangement links TRBV6-5 to TRBJ1-2, with D perhaps matching TRBD1 (5 bases). Germline assignment: CDR1 MNHEY and CDR2 SVGAGI. This CDR3 contains 13 residues. V lost 6 bases and J 4 bases, leaving 12 bases between the germline ends. For the CDR3, the DNA is TGTGCCAGCAGCCCAGGGCGGATCTATGGCTACACCTTC. Translating gives CASSPGRIYGYTF.

The chain uses TRBV6-7 and TRBJ2-7; 8 bases match TRBD1. TRBV6-7 is an open reading frame whose function is uncertain. The CDR3 has 16 residues. After removal of 0 bases from V and 2 bases from J, the junction contained 6 bases not matched to a gene. For the CDR3, the DNA is TGTGCCAGCAGTTACTCGCCGGGACAGGCCGCCTACGAGCAGTACTTC. It encodes CASSYSPGQAAYEQYF.

The DNA of the CDR3 is TGTGCCAGCAGTCGGAGCGGAGATACGCAGTATTTT. This gives the protein CASSRSGDTQYF. The rearrangement joins TRBV27 to TRBJ2-3, with D possibly being TRBD2 (5 bases). V lost 5 bases, J lost 5 bases, and 8 bases lay in between. CDR1 MNHEY and CDR2 SMNVEV come from the germline V gene (reference sequence). The CDR3 runs 12 residues.

The chain joins TRBV6-2 or TRBV6-3 to TRBJ2-1; D is ambiguous. Germline lookup yields CDR1 MNHEY and CDR2 SVGEGT. V was pared by 2 bases and J by 5 bases, with 13 bases between. The CDR3 runs to 15 residues. CDR3 DNA sequence: TGTGCCAGCAGTTACATAGCACGGTCGGACAATGAGCAGTTCTTC. Protein product: CASSYIARSDNEQFF.

CDR3 DNA sequence: TGTGCCAGCAGCTCTCAGACTAGCGGGGAGAACTGGTTCTTC. It codes for CASSSQTSGENWFF. This sequence joins TRBV5-4 and TRBJ2-1; TRBD2 aligns across 11 bases. CDR3 size: 14 residues. V lost 3 bases, J lost 15 bases, and 11 bases stayed unmatched. Looked up from germline, CDR1 is SGHNT and CDR2 is YYREEE (reference sequence).

V usage is TRBV19 and J usage is TRBJ1-1; D gene uncertain. This CDR3 has 15 amino acids. The germline gives CDR1 LNHDA, CDR2 SQIVND (reference sequence). Between the trimmed V and J ends, which lost 9 bases and 1 base, there was a span of 18 bases. In DNA, the CDR3 is TGTGCCAGCCGGGAACGGGAGGCGGCGAACACTGAAGCTTTCTTT. Translated, it gives CASREREAANTEAFF.

The rearrangement joins TRBV19 to TRBJ1-2; D is unresolved. Germline values: CDR1 LNHDA, CDR2 SQIVND (reference sequence). The CDR3 length is 13 residues. V lost 4 bases, J lost 8 bases, and 14 bases lay in between. CDR3 in DNA: TGTGCCAGTAGTACCCCCGGACTCGGAGGCTACACCTTC. Residues: CASSTPGLGGYTF.

The chain links TRBV28 to TRBJ1-2; TRBD1 agrees at 7 bases. V lost 5 bases to trimming and J lost 4 bases; unmatched junction nucleotides: 7. The CDR3 is 14 amino acids. Germline V gene sequence: CDR1 MDHEN, CDR2 SYDVKM. The CDR3 loop reads CASSVYRGRYGYTF. The CDR3 region has the DNA TGTGCCAGCAGTGTCTACAGGGGACGCTATGGCTACACCTTC.

This rearrangement joins TRBV9 to TRBJ2-2, with 8 bases matching TRBD1. The CDR3 is 16 amino acids. The V segment lost 4 bases and the J segment 7 bases; nucleotides outside the gene matches: 12. The germline V gene has CDR1 SGDLS and CDR2 YYNGEE. This chain's CDR3 is CASSPTPDRAIGELFF. In DNA form, the CDR3 reads TGTGCCAGCAGCCCCACCCCGGACAGGGCTATCGGGGAGCTGTTTTTT.

The V call is TRBV19, the J call TRBJ2-2; D is uncertain. The CDR3 sequence is 16 residues long. V shed 3 bases and J shed 3 bases, with 14 bases lying between them. Germline V gives CDR1 LNHDA, CDR2 SQIVND (reference sequence). In DNA, the CDR3 is TGTGCCAGTAGTATGGCCGTTATTTACGACACCGGGGAGCTGTTTTTT. Translating gives CASSMAVIYDTGELFF.

V is TRBV5-4 and J is TRBJ1-2; tentative D call: TRBD1 (6 bases). The CDR3 runs 13 residues. Trimming took 4 bases from V and 8 from J, leaving 15 bases between them. Germline V gene data show CDR1 as SGHNT and CDR2 as YYREEE (reference sequence). CDR3 loop: CASSVTGYGGYTF. The CDR3 DNA reads TGTGCCAGCAGCGTTACAGGGTATGGGGGCTACACCTTC.

CDR3 amino acids: CASTQGSVNTEAFF. The CDR3 coding sequence is TGTGCCAGTACCCAGGGCTCGGTGAACACTGAAGCTTTCTTT. The chain links TRBV19 to TRBJ1-1, with D maybe TRBD1 (5 bases). The CDR3 is 14 amino acids. The V end lost 7 bases, the J end lost 0 bases, and 12 bases lay between the germline ends. The germline V gene has CDR1 LNHDA and CDR2 SQIVND (reference sequence).

The chain employs TRBV28 and TRBJ1-4; D unclear. The CDR3 spans 16 residues. Germline V gene data show CDR1 as MDHEN and CDR2 as SYDVKM. V gave up 3 bases and J gave up 0 bases, with 11 bases separating them. This CDR3 reads CASSFGAGTTNEKLFF. CDR3 coding DNA: TGTGCCAGCAGTTTTGGCGCCGGGACAACTAATGAAAAACTGTTTTTT. Variable domain in full (rest from reference TRBV28 and TRBJ1-4): DVKVTQSSRYLVKRTGEKVFLECVQDMDHENMFWYRQDPGLGLRLIYFSYDVKMKEKGDIPEGYSVSREKKERFSLILESASTNQTSMYLCASSFGAGTTNEKLFFGSGTQLSVL.

The genes are TRBV7-2 and TRBJ1-2; TRBD1 matches 7 bases. The CDR3 is 13 residues long. Germline values: CDR1 SGHTA, CDR2 FQGNSA. Losses at the gene ends were 5 bases for V and 8 bases for J; bases not matched to a gene: 8. CDR3 region: CASSGDRARGYTF. The CDR3, as DNA: TGTGCCAGCAGCGGAGACAGGGCACGAGGCTACACCTTC. The full variable domain, its missing parts supplied by reference TRBV7-2 and TRBJ1-2, is GAGVSQSPSNKVTEKGKDVELRCDPISGHTALYWYRQSLGQGLEFLIYFQGNSAPDKSGLPSDRFSAERTGGSVSTLTIQRTQQEDSAVYLCASSGDRARGYTFGSGTRLTVV.

This rearrangement joins TRBV19 to TRBJ2-5, with 11 bases aligning to TRBD1. V gave up 5 bases and J gave up 7 bases; unmatched junction bases: 9. This CDR3 contains 15 residues. Germline V gene sequence: CDR1 LNHDA, CDR2 SQIVND (reference sequence). For the CDR3, the DNA is TGTGCCAGTAGTCCAGGGACAGGGGGGACGAGGACCCAGTACTTC. Protein product: CASSPGTGGTRTQYF.

The chain carries TRBV5-1 and TRBJ1-2; D possibly corresponds to TRBD1 (5 bases). Germline assignment: CDR1 SGHRS and CDR2 YFSETQ. The length of the CDR3 is 16 residues. V was cut by 0 bases and J by 7 bases, with 19 bases left in between. For the CDR3, the DNA is TGCGCCAGCAGCTTGGACGGGGGGGGTACCCGCGGTGGCTACACCTTC. It is translated as CASSLDGGGTRGGYTF.

The gene calls are TRBV6-5 and TRBJ1-1, with 8 bases matching TRBD1. The CDR3 totals 13 residues. V lost 2 bases to trimming and J lost 12 bases; unmatched junction nucleotides: 8. CDR1 and CDR2 (germline): MNHEY, SVGAGI. The CDR3 spells CASSYRQGIATFF. DNA of the CDR3: TGTGCCAGCAGTTACCGACAGGGGATTGCGACTTTCTTT.